This T cell receptor beta chain came from a study of siplizumab effects on memory and regulatory T cells. Trimming removed 4 bases from V and 1 base from J, with 11 bases in between. Germline V lookup: CDR1 SGHAT, CDR2 FQNNGV. The CDR3 spans 14 residues. Profiling relied on immunoSEQ multiplex PCR, and the TCRdb table lists in-frame clones only, not all of them. The sample yields approximately 82,000 clones, about 87% seen once. The sequenced material came from Tregs sorted from blood. V gene TRBV11-2 combines with J gene TRBJ2-7; D is possibly TRBD2 (6 bases). The clonotype was recovered from a human donor in good health. The DNA for the CDR3 is TGTGCCAGCAGCTCCGGCCGGGGGTCCTACGAGCAGTACTTC. Its protein is CASSSGRGSYEQYF.